This is a list of T cell receptor beta chains from one sample in a study of blood T cells in healthy people across ages. TCRdb used MiXCR to reprocess the 5' RACE reads, holding one entry per CDR3 protein. The sample lists approximately 2,000,000 distinct CDR3 sequences, 30% to 40% occurring once. Sequencing was done on a sample of blood. The source of these receptors is a human donor in good health. CDR3s include the opening cysteine and the closing phenylalanine or tryptophan. Fields, in order: clone size, V gene, J gene, D gene, CDR3 DNA, CDR3 protein. D genes are given only for firm matches. Rows give clone size only sometimes, using once, few, many, or a class for an expanded clone.

abundance: NA; v_gene: TRBV20-1; j_gene: TRBJ1-2; d_gene: NA; CDR3nt: TGCAGTGCTAGAAGCTCGATTCTTGACGGCTACACCTTC; CDR3aa: CSARSSILDGYTF
abundance: few; v_gene: TRBV20-1; j_gene: TRBJ1-1; d_gene: NA; CDR3nt: TGCAGTGCTAGTTACGGACTCAGCTGGGCTTTCTTT; CDR3aa: CSASYGLSWAFF
abundance: few; v_gene: TRBV20-1; j_gene: TRBJ2-5; d_gene: NA; CDR3nt: TGCAGTGCTACATTGGAGACCCAGTACTTC; CDR3aa: CSATLETQYF
abundance: few; v_gene: TRBV7-8; j_gene: TRBJ2-7; d_gene: NA; CDR3nt: TGTGCCAGCAGCATAAACAGGGCCAACGAGCAGTACTTC; CDR3aa: CASSINRANEQYF
abundance: few; v_gene: TRBV7-2; j_gene: TRBJ2-3; d_gene: NA; CDR3nt: TGTGCCAGGAACCGGGGGGATACGCAGTATTTT; CDR3aa: CARNRGDTQYF
abundance: few; v_gene: TRBV20-1; j_gene: TRBJ1-1; d_gene: TRBD1; CDR3nt: TGCAGTGCTAGTGAGTACTCCGGGACAGGGACTGAAGCTTTCTTT; CDR3aa: CSASEYSGTGTEAFF
abundance: few; v_gene: TRBV4-3; j_gene: TRBJ2-4; d_gene: NA; CDR3nt: TGCGCCAGCAGCCAAGTTTTGTCGGGGGAGATGGGAAACATTCAGTACTTC; CDR3aa: CASSQVLSGEMGNIQYF
abundance: once; v_gene: TRBV4-3; j_gene: TRBJ2-1; d_gene: NA; CDR3nt: TGCGCCAGCAGCCAAGACGGGGGCCTCTCCGCCCTGCAGTTCTTC; CDR3aa: CASSQDGGLSALQFF
abundance: NA; v_gene: TRBV15; j_gene: TRBJ2-4; d_gene: NA; CDR3nt: TGTGCCACCAGCAGACCTACGGTGGGCAAGAAGTACAACGGGCAGTACTTC; CDR3aa: CATSRPTVGKKYNGQYF
abundance: NA; v_gene: TRBV29-1; j_gene: TRBJ2-4; d_gene: NA; CDR3nt: TGCAGCTTTTTGGTAGTTCCCAAAAACATTCAGTACTTC; CDR3aa: CSFLVVPKNIQYF
abundance: NA; v_gene: TRBV29-1; j_gene: TRBJ2-5; d_gene: NA; CDR3nt: TGCTGCGTAGTGAATGGGGACCATCGTTCAGAGCAGTACTTC; CDR3aa: CCVVNGDHRSEQYF
abundance: NA; v_gene: TRBV28; j_gene: TRBJ2-4; d_gene: NA; CDR3nt: TGTGCCAGCAGTTTGTGGAACATTCAGTACTTC; CDR3aa: CASSLWNIQYF
abundance: NA; v_gene: TRBV11-2; j_gene: TRBJ2-3; d_gene: NA; CDR3nt: TGTGCCAGCAGCTCATTCGACAGCCAGGCGGTGGATACGCAGTATTTT; CDR3aa: CASSSFDSQAVDTQYF
abundance: few; v_gene: TRBV5-1; j_gene: TRBJ1-4; d_gene: NA; CDR3nt: TGCGCCAGCAGCTTAGATGGGTTGGATGAAAAACTGTTTTTT; CDR3aa: CASSLDGLDEKLFF
abundance: NA; v_gene: TRBV7-9; j_gene: TRBJ2-1; d_gene: TRBD1; CDR3nt: TGTGTCAGCAGCTTAGAAGGACAGGGGCAGTTCTTC; CDR3aa: CVSSLEGQGQFF
abundance: NA; v_gene: TRBV11-2; j_gene: TRBJ2-3; d_gene: TRBD2; CDR3nt: TGTGCCAGCAGCTCATTGGGCGGCGGGGGGCCCCAGCAAGATACGCAGTATTTT; CDR3aa: CASSSLGGGGPQQDTQYF
abundance: once; v_gene: TRBV15; j_gene: TRBJ1-2; d_gene: NA; CDR3nt: TGTGCCACCAGCAGAGATAAGAATCCTCTCTATGGCTACACCTTC; CDR3aa: CATSRDKNPLYGYTF
abundance: NA; v_gene: TRBV7-2; j_gene: TRBJ2-5; d_gene: NA; CDR3nt: TGTGCCAGCAGCACGGACCTCGGCGCGGAGACCCAGTACTTC; CDR3aa: CASSTDLGAETQYF
abundance: few; v_gene: TRBV29-1; j_gene: TRBJ1-2; d_gene: NA; CDR3nt: TGCAGCGCCAACATGCCAGGCAGCCTTAACTATGGCTACACCTTC; CDR3aa: CSANMPGSLNYGYTF
abundance: NA; v_gene: TRBV7-3; j_gene: TRBJ2-5; d_gene: TRBD2; CDR3nt: TGTGCCAGCAGCTCAGCGGGGAGGGTGGAGACCCAGTACTTC; CDR3aa: CASSSAGRVETQYF
abundance: NA; v_gene: TRBV7-9; j_gene: TRBJ1-1; d_gene: NA; CDR3nt: TGTGCCAGCAGCCCCATGGACGGGAACACTGAAGCTTTCTTT; CDR3aa: CASSPMDGNTEAFF
abundance: once; v_gene: TRBV5-5; j_gene: TRBJ2-5; d_gene: NA; CDR3nt: TGTGCCAGCAGCCTGTATAAGTCGGAGACCCAGTACTTC; CDR3aa: CASSLYKSETQYF
abundance: NA; v_gene: TRBV10-3; j_gene: TRBJ2-1; d_gene: NA; CDR3nt: TGTGCCATCAGTTTGGAGGCTTCCTACAATGAGCAGTTCTTC; CDR3aa: CAISLEASYNEQFF
abundance: NA; v_gene: TRBV20-1; j_gene: TRBJ2-1; d_gene: NA; CDR3nt: TGCAGTGCTATCCTAGGATCAGAGCAGTTCTTC; CDR3aa: CSAILGSEQFF
abundance: few; v_gene: TRBV9; j_gene: TRBJ1-2; d_gene: TRBD1; CDR3nt: TGTGCCAGCAGCCTCCCCAGGGACAGGGTCGACTATGGCTACACCTTC; CDR3aa: CASSLPRDRVDYGYTF
abundance: many; v_gene: TRBV4-1; j_gene: TRBJ2-5; d_gene: NA; CDR3nt: TGCGCCAGCAGCCAAGGACAAGGTGGTTTCCCGACCCAGTACTTC; CDR3aa: CASSQGQGGFPTQYF
abundance: NA; v_gene: TRBV11-1; j_gene: TRBJ2-6; d_gene: NA; CDR3nt: TGTGCCAACAGCTTAGGGTTCCGGCCGGGCGGAGGTAGCTCTGGGGCCAACGTCCTGACTTTC; CDR3aa: CANSLGFRPGGGSSGANVLTF
abundance: few; v_gene: TRBV20-1; j_gene: TRBJ2-1; d_gene: TRBD2; CDR3nt: TGCAGTGCTAGAGATGGGGGACTAGGGCAGGATGAGCAGTTCTTC; CDR3aa: CSARDGGLGQDEQFF
abundance: many; v_gene: TRBV20-1; j_gene: TRBJ2-3; d_gene: NA; CDR3nt: TGCAGTGCTAGAGATATTCTAAGCACAGATACGCAGTATTTT; CDR3aa: CSARDILSTDTQYF
abundance: few; v_gene: TRBV6-5; j_gene: TRBJ2-7; d_gene: NA; CDR3nt: TGTGCCAGCAGTTACTTGGCAGTCGGAGACTACGAGCAGTACTTC; CDR3aa: CASSYLAVGDYEQYF
abundance: few; v_gene: TRBV5-1; j_gene: TRBJ2-7; d_gene: NA; CDR3nt: TGCGCCAGCAGCTTCGGCGCGGGGTCCGACGAGCAGTACTTC; CDR3aa: CASSFGAGSDEQYF
abundance: NA; v_gene: TRBV4-1; j_gene: TRBJ2-5; d_gene: NA; CDR3nt: TGCGCCAGCAGCAAAGGGGGGCCCCAAGAGACCCAGTACTTC; CDR3aa: CASSKGGPQETQYF
abundance: NA; v_gene: TRBV29-1; j_gene: TRBJ1-2; d_gene: NA; CDR3nt: TGCAGCGTTGCGTCAGCTTATGGCTACACCTTC; CDR3aa: CSVASAYGYTF
abundance: once; v_gene: TRBV20-1; j_gene: TRBJ1-1; d_gene: NA; CDR3nt: TGCAGTGCTAGCGCAGGCCTGAACACTGAAGCTTTCTTT; CDR3aa: CSASAGLNTEAFF